This T cell receptor (beta chain) emerged from a study of early T cells in non-severe SARS-CoV-2 infection. Study summary: The input, bulk RNA from unsorted whole blood, was sequenced, and chains were unpaired. Broader study findings: Matching against VDJdb likely underestimated virus-specific expansions, favoring anti-spike CD8.

Attached unique molecular identifiers marked individual cDNA molecules. TCRdb passed the 5' RACE reads through MiXCR, listing each CDR3 protein once. Here the sample spans 50,000 to 60,000 distinct CDR3 sequences, 6% to 7% being singletons. The trim removed 1 base at V and 0 bases at J, leaving 13 bases unmatched. This CDR3 has 19 residues. Looked up from germline, CDR1 is KGHSH and CDR2 is LQKENI. This clonotype was observed a few times. As yet, its antigen is unknown. The TCR originated in an adult who was a healthcare worker with PCR-confirmed SARS-CoV-2 infection or an uninfected control (not recorded which). The V call is TRBV18, the J call TRBJ1-1; 8 positions match TRBD1. Source material: whole blood. The CDR3 DNA reads TGTGCCAGCTCACCACTTCCCGGGCCAGGGGGCCAACTGAACACTGAAGCTTTCTTT. This gives the protein CASSPLPGPGGQLNTEAFF.